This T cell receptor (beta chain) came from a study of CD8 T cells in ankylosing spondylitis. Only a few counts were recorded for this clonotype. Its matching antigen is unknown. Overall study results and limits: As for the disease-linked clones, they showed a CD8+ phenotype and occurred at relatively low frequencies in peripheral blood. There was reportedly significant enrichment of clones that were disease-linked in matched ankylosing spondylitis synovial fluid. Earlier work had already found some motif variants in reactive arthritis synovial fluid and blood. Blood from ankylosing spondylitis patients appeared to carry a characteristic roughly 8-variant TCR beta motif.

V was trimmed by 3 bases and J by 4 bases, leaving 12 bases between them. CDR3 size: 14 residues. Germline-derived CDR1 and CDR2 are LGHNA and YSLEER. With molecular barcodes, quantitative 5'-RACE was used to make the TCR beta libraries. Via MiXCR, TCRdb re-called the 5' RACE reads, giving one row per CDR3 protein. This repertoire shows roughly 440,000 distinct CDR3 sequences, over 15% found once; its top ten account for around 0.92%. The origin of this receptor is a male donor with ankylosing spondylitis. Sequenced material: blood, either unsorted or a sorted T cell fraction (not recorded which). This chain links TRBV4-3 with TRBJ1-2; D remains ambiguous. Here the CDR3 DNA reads TGCGCCAGCAGCCAGGACCAAGAACTCTATGGCTACACCTTC. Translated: CASSQDQELYGYTF.